The 2 T cell receptor beta chains given below trace back to one sample, sequenced in a study of early stage breast cancer tumors. Profiling relied on immunoSEQ multiplex PCR, and the TCRdb table lists in-frame clones only, not all of them. Found here are about 14,000 clones, around three quarters of them singletons; the top ten hold less than 9%. Material: normal breast tissue next to the tumor. The receptors shown here come from a person aged 45 to 60 with breast cancer.

The chain employs TRBV7-2 and TRBJ2-1; 8 positions match TRBD2. Germline V gene data show CDR1 as SGHTA and CDR2 as FQGNSA. The J segment lost 4 bases and the V segment lost 6 bases, leaving 14 bases of the junction unmatched. The CDR3 sequence is 17 residues long. CDR3 residues: CASRPTALSGSYNEQFF. The CDR3 region has the DNA TGTGCCAGCAGACCCACCGCCCTCAGCGGGAGTTACAATGAGCAGTTCTTC.

The chain has TRBV5-8 and TRBJ1-1, with a possible D match to TRBD1 (6 bases). Germline V gene data show CDR1 as SGHTS and CDR2 as YDEGEE. Trimming cost V 1 base and J 3 bases, with 19 bases left between them. This CDR3 has 17 residues. The CDR3 spells CASSLRRASRGDTEAFF. The CDR3 DNA is TGTGCCAGCAGCTTGAGGCGGGCGTCGAGGGGGGACACTGAAGCTTTCTTT.